These T cell receptor beta chains were read from a single sample in a study of blood T cell repertoires in COVID-19. TCRdb keeps only in-frame clones here, not all; method: immunoSEQ multiplex PCR. The top ten hold under 4.5% of the sample, which has about 180,000 clones, about nine tenths seen once. Sequenced input: peripheral blood. The receptors stem from a young woman with acute or convalescent COVID-19. CDR3s include the opening cysteine and the closing phenylalanine or tryptophan. D genes are given only for firm matches. Clone size is not always given. Where it is, it says once, few, many or a class for expanded clones.

clone_size | j_call | d_call | v_call | cdr3_aa | cdr3_nt
once | TRBJ2-7 | - | TRBV6-5 | CASKGSGRRNEQYF | TGTGCCAGCAAAGGTTCAGGGCGGAGAAACGAGCAGTACTTC
- | TRBJ1-6 | TRBD1 | TRBV6-5 | CASSYSGTGNNSPLHF | TGTGCCAGCAGTTACTCGGGGACAGGGAATAATTCACCCCTCCACTTT
- | TRBJ1-5 | TRBD1 | TRBV2 | CASSPGQGRQPQHF | TGTGCCAGCAGCCCGGGACAGGGGAGGCAGCCCCAGCATTTT
- | TRBJ2-3 | TRBD2 | TRBV18 | CASSQLAGGPSNTDTQYF | TGTGCCAGCTCACAGCTAGCGGGAGGGCCATCAAACACAGATACGCAGTATTTT
once | TRBJ2-2 | - | TRBV5-1 | CASSLAQGRTGELFF | TGCGCCAGCAGCTTGGCTCAGGGTCGGACCGGGGAGCTGTTTTTT
- | TRBJ2-7 | - | TRBV19 | CASSMGGDGYEQYF | TGTGCCAGTAGTATGGGGGGTGATGGGTACGAGCAGTACTTC
- | TRBJ2-7 | - | TRBV5-1 | CASSSGGAYEQYF | TGCGCCAGCAGCTCCGGGGGTGCCTACGAGCAGTACTTC
- | TRBJ1-1 | - | TRBV5-6 | CASSRNTEAFF | TGTGCCAGCAGCCGGAACACTGAAGCTTTCTTT
- | TRBJ1-1 | - | TRBV28 | CASSWGGVRAGVAFF | TGTGCCAGCAGTTGGGGCGGGGTGAGGGCTGGCGTGGCTTTCTTT
- | TRBJ2-7 | TRBD2 | TRBV7-9 | CASSSSGWAYEQYF | TGTGCCAGCAGCTCTAGCGGGTGGGCCTACGAGCAGTACTTC
- | TRBJ2-1 | TRBD2 | TRBV30 | CAWSGRAPEQFF | TGTGCCTGGAGCGGGAGGGCTCCTGAGCAGTTCTTC
- | TRBJ2-7 | TRBD2 | TRBV19 | CASSRRGLAGDPYEQYF | TGTGCCAGTAGTCGGAGGGGACTAGCGGGAGACCCCTACGAGCAGTACTTC
- | TRBJ2-1 | - | TRBV6-5 | CASSYSRATEQFF | TGTGCCAGCAGTTACTCGAGGGCAACCGAGCAGTTCTTC
- | TRBJ2-7 | - | TRBV28 | CASSLRGGEFSSYEQYF | TGTGCCAGCAGTCTAAGGGGGGGGGAATTTTCCTCCTACGAGCAGTACTTC
- | TRBJ1-2 | TRBD1 | TRBV7-9 | CASSVGQGNYGYTF | TGTGCCAGCAGCGTTGGACAGGGTAACTATGGCTACACCTTC
- | TRBJ1-3 | - | TRBV27 | CASSLALGNTIYF | TGTGCCAGCAGTTTAGCACTCGGAAACACCATATATTTT
- | TRBJ2-7 | - | TRBV21-1 | CARSGTPGPF | TGTGCCAGGAGCGGGACACCGGGGCCCTTC